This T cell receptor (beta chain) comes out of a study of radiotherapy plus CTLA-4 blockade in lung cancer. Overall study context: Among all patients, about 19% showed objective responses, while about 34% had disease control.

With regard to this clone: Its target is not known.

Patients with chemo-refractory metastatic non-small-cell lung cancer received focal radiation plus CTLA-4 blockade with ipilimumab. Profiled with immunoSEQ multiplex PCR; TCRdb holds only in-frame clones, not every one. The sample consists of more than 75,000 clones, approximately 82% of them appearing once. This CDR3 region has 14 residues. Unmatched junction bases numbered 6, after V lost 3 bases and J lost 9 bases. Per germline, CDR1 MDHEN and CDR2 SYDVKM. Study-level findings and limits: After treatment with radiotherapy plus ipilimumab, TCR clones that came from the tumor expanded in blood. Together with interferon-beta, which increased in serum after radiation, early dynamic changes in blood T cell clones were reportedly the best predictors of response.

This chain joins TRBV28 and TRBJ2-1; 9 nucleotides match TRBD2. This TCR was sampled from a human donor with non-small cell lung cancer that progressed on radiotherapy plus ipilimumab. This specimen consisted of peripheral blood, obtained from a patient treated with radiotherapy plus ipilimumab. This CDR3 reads CASSFGGRAGEQFF. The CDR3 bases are TGTGCCAGCAGTTTCGGCGGGAGGGCCGGTGAGCAGTTCTTC.